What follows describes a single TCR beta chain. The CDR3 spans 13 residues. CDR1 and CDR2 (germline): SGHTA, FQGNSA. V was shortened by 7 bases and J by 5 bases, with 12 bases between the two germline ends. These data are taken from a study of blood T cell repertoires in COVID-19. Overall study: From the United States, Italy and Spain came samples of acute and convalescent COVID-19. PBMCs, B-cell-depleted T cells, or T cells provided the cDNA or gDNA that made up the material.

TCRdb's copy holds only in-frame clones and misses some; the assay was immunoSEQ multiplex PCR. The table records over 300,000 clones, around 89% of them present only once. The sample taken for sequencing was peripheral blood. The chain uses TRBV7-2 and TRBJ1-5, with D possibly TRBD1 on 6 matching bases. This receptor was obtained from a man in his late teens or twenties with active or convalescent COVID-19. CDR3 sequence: CASTNRVHQPQHF. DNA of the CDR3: TGTGCCAGCACTAACAGGGTCCATCAGCCCCAGCATTTT.